This T cell receptor (beta chain) was recovered during a study of blood T cells in healthy people across ages. The authors ran a second PCR of 7 to 11 cycles using a sample-barcoded 5' primer and a J-beta primer mix. TCRdb re-derived calls from the 5' RACE reads in MiXCR, one entry per CDR3 protein. This table has about 640,000 distinct CDR3 sequences, about 54% appearing once. The V gene's germline CDR1 is MGHRA and CDR2 YSYEKL. The CDR3 is made up of 15 amino acids. The sequenced material came from blood. This chain joins TRBV4-1 and TRBJ2-5; 9 bases are a match to TRBD1. The DNA matches TRBJ2-1 better at its end, which makes the J call doubtful. The TCR originated in a man in his 60s in good health. The CDR3 DNA reads TGCGCCAGCAGCCACCGAGGACAGGGGCAAGAGACCCAGTTCTTC. Protein sequence: CASSHRGQGQETQFF.